These T cell receptor beta chains were read from a single sample in a study of shared clonotypes between healthy human individuals. Profiled with immunoSEQ multiplex PCR; TCRdb holds only in-frame clones, not every one. Among 1.5 million to 2.5 million clones listed, just under 95% were seen once. The sequenced material came from naive CD8+ T cells sorted from blood. These receptors were taken from a man aged 18 to 29 in good health. Both conserved end residues are part of each CDR3. The order of the fields is V gene, D gene, J gene, clone size, CDR3 DNA, CDR3 protein. D genes are given only for firm matches. Some rows mark clone size as missing; the rest say once, few, many or name a class of expanded clone.

TRBV28	NA	TRBJ2-7	NA	TGTGCCAGCAGCCCCCGCCGGGGTTCGCCCTCCTACGAGCAGTACTTC	CASSPRRGSPSYEQYF
TRBV6-5	NA	TRBJ1-2	NA	TGTGCCAGCAGTTACTCGGCAGGGACATATGGCTACACCTTC	CASSYSAGTYGYTF
TRBV5-6	NA	TRBJ2-2	once	TGTGCCAGCAGCTTGGTGGCCACCGGGGAGCTGTTTTTT	CASSLVATGELFF
TRBV9	NA	TRBJ2-7	NA	TGTGCCAGCAGCGTAGGTCCAGCAGACTACGAGCAGTACTTC	CASSVGPADYEQYF
TRBV6-4	NA	TRBJ2-7	NA	TGTGCCAGCAGTGACTCGATCAAGCAGTACTTC	CASSDSIKQYF
TRBV2	NA	TRBJ2-1	NA	TGTGCCAGCAGTGAAGGAGACAGGCACAATGAGCAGTTCTTC	CASSEGDRHNEQFF
TRBV5-1	NA	TRBJ2-7	NA	TGCGCCAGCAGCCTGTCTCCTACCTACGAGCAGTACTTC	CASSLSPTYEQYF
TRBV5-1	NA	TRBJ2-2	NA	TGCGCCAGCAGCTTGGTAGACCCCGGGGAGCTGTTTTTT	CASSLVDPGELFF
TRBV15	TRBD1	TRBJ1-2	NA	TGTGCCACCACCCCCGCACCGGGACAGGGGATGGACTATGGCTACACCTTC	CATTPAPGQGMDYGYTF
TRBV5-6	NA	TRBJ2-1	NA	TGTGCCAGCAGCTTGGACTATTCGTGGGAGCAGTTCTTC	CASSLDYSWEQFF
TRBV7-3	NA	TRBJ2-5	NA	TGTGCCAGCAGCTTAACGGGGTTGCAAGAGACCCAGTACTTC	CASSLTGLQETQYF
TRBV19	NA	TRBJ2-7	NA	TGTGCCAGTAGGGGACTGAGCTCCTACGAGCAGTACTTC	CASRGLSSYEQYF
TRBV4-1	NA	TRBJ2-7	NA	TGCGCCAGCAGCCAAGATCGGGCAGGGTCATACGAGCAGTACTTC	CASSQDRAGSYEQYF
TRBV9	NA	TRBJ2-1	NA	TGTGCCAGCAGCGTCGAGGCGGGCTCCTACAATGAGCAGTTCTTC	CASSVEAGSYNEQFF
TRBV30	TRBD1	TRBJ1-2	once	TGTGCCGGCCGGGACAGTGCCTATGGCTACACCTTC	CAGRDSAYGYTF
TRBV4-1	NA	TRBJ2-7	NA	TGCGCCAGCAGCCAAGATGCCCCGGGGTTAGCGAGTTTCTACGAGCAGTACTTC	CASSQDAPGLASFYEQYF
TRBV7-8	TRBD2	TRBJ2-3	NA	TGTGCCAGCAGCTTTAGCGGGAGCCCCCCAGATACGCAGTATTTT	CASSFSGSPPDTQYF
TRBV11-2	NA	TRBJ1-3	NA	TGTGCCAGCAGCTTAGAGTACGACTCTGGAAACACCATATATTTT	CASSLEYDSGNTIYF
TRBV30	NA	TRBJ2-5	NA	TGTGCCTGGGGCCCCCCAGGGGAGACCCAGTACTTC	CAWGPPGETQYF
TRBV5-4	NA	TRBJ2-1	NA	TGTGCCAGCAGCTTGTTAGGGGGTTTGAGTGAGCAGTTCTTC	CASSLLGGLSEQFF
TRBV15	NA	TRBJ2-3	NA	TGTGCCACCAGCAGAGATCCCCCAGATACGCAGTATTTT	CATSRDPPDTQYF
TRBV30	TRBD1	TRBJ2-1	NA	TGTGCCTGGACCCCTCTGGGACAGGGGTTCCATGAGCAGTTCTTC	CAWTPLGQGFHEQFF
TRBV19	TRBD1	TRBJ1-6	NA	TGTGCCAGTAGTAACTCTGGACAGGGGTATGATAATTCACCCCTCCACTTT	CASSNSGQGYDNSPLHF
TRBV7-9	TRBD1	TRBJ2-3	NA	TGTGCCAGCAGCTTAGTAAGGGGGCTTGAAGATACGCAGTATTTT	CASSLVRGLEDTQYF
TRBV7-6	TRBD1	TRBJ1-4	NA	TGTGCCAGCAGCTTAGGGCATTATGGGACAGATAATGAAAAACTGTTTTTT	CASSLGHYGTDNEKLFF
TRBV6-6	TRBD1	TRBJ1-2	NA	TGTGCCAGCAGCCTCGACAGGGTAGGCTATGGCTACACCTTC	CASSLDRVGYGYTF
TRBV2	NA	TRBJ2-5	NA	TGTGCCACCCAGTGGGGGTCAGAGACCCAGTACTTC	CATQWGSETQYF
TRBV11-2	NA	TRBJ2-1	NA	TGTGCCAGCAGCCCCATGGGGGGCGCATCATCCTACAATGAGCAGTTCTTC	CASSPMGGASSYNEQFF
TRBV5-6	NA	TRBJ2-7	NA	TGTGCCAGCAGCTCGGTCGGGGCTAGCGCCGACGAGCAGTACTTC	CASSSVGASADEQYF
TRBV15	NA	TRBJ1-5	NA	TGTGCCACCAGCAGATCTAGGGGGGGGTCCCAGCCCCAGCATTTT	CATSRSRGGSQPQHF
TRBV9	NA	TRBJ1-1	NA	TGTGCCAGCAGCGTGACAGACCTGCCCCGGGTAAAATCTGAAGCTTTCTTT	CASSVTDLPRVKSEAFF
TRBV2	NA	TRBJ2-5	NA	TGTGCCAGCAGCCCACACGGGGGAGAGAAAGAGACCCAGTACTTC	CASSPHGGEKETQYF
TRBV10-3	NA	TRBJ1-2	once	TGTGCCATCAGGGTAGTCAGGGAGCAAGGAAATGGCTACACCTTC	CAIRVVREQGNGYTF
TRBV15	NA	TRBJ1-4	NA	TGTGCCACCGCGAAGCTGGGGGATGAAAAACTGTTTTTT	CATAKLGDEKLFF
TRBV19	TRBD2	TRBJ2-7	once	TGTGCCAGTAGTATTGCCAGCGGGAGCCACGAGCAGTACTTC	CASSIASGSHEQYF
TRBV6-5	NA	TRBJ2-5	once	TGTGCCAGCAGTGACACCGGAAATGAGGACCAGTACTTC	CASSDTGNEDQYF
TRBV14	NA	TRBJ1-6	few	TGTGCCAGCAGCCTCGCTAGCCGCGGATCACCCCTCCACTTT	CASSLASRGSPLHF
TRBV6-5	TRBD1	TRBJ1-5	NA	TGTGCCAGCAGTTCCTACAGGGGGCCTAGCAATCAGCCCCAGCATTTT	CASSSYRGPSNQPQHF
TRBV15	NA	TRBJ1-4	once	TGTGCCACCAGCAATGACCTTGGGGCTGAAAAACTGTTTTTT	CATSNDLGAEKLFF
TRBV27	NA	TRBJ1-4	NA	TGTGCCAGCGGGGTTGATTTAGGGCTACGGGAAAAACTGTTTTTT	CASGVDLGLREKLFF
TRBV5-1	NA	TRBJ2-2	NA	TGCGCCAGCAGCTTGTTCTCTGGGAACACCGGGGAGCTGTTTTTT	CASSLFSGNTGELFF
TRBV7-9	TRBD1	TRBJ2-2	NA	TGTGCCAGCAGCTACCAGACAGGGGAGACCGGGGAGCTGTTTTTT	CASSYQTGETGELFF
TRBV11-2	NA	TRBJ2-4	NA	TGTGCCAGCAGCTTAGTCCTGGGAGTCCCTTATCAGTACTTC	CASSLVLGVPYQYF
TRBV6-5	NA	TRBJ1-1	NA	TGTGCCAGCAGTTTCGGTTTAGGGGAGAACACTGAAGCTTTCTTT	CASSFGLGENTEAFF
TRBV10-3	TRBD1	TRBJ2-7	NA	TGTGCCATCAGTCTGGACAGGACCTACGAGCAGTACTTC	CAISLDRTYEQYF
TRBV27	NA	TRBJ1-5	NA	TGTGCCAGCAGTTTAGGGCGGGGCAATCAGCCCCAGCATTTT	CASSLGRGNQPQHF